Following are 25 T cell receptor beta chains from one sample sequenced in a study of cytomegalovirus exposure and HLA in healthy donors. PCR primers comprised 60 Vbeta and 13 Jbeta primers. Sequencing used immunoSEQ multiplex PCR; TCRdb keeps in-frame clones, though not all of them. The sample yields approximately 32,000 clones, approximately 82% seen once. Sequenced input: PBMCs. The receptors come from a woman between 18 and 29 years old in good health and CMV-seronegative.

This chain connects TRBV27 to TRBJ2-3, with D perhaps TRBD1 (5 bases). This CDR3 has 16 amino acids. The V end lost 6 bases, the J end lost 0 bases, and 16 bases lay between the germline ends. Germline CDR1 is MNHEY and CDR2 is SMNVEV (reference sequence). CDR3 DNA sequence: TGTGCCAGCAGGAGTTGGGGCAGAACTAGCACAGATACGCAGTATTTT. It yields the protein CASRSWGRTSTDTQYF.

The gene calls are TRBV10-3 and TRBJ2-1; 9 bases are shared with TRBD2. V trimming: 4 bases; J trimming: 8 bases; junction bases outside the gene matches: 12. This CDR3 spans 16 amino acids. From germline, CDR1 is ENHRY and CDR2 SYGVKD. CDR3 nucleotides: TGTGCCATCAGTGCGGCTAGCGGGGCCAATGGGGATGAGCAGTTCTTC. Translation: CAISAASGANGDEQFF.

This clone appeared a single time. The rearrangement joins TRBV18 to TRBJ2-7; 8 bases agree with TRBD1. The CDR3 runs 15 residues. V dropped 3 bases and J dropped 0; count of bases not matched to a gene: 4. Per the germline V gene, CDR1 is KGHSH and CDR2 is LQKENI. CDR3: CASSPVGQASYEQYF. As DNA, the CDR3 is TGTGCCAGCTCACCGGTGGGACAGGCCTCCTACGAGCAGTACTTC.

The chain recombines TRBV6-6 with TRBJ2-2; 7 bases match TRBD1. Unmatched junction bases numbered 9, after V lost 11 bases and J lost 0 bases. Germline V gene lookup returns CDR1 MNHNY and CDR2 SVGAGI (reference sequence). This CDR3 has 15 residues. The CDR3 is CAGSVQGPNTGELFF. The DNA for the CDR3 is TGTGCCGGAAGTGTACAGGGGCCGAACACCGGGGAGCTGTTTTTT.

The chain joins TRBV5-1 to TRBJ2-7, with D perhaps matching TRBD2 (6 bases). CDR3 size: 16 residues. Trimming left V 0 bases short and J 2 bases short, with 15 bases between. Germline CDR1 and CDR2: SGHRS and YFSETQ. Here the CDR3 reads CASSLDPGLTTYEQYF. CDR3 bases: TGCGCCAGCAGCTTGGACCCGGGACTGACAACCTACGAGCAGTACTTC. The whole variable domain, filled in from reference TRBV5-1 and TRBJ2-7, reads KAGVTQTPRYLIKTRGQQVTLSCSPISGHRSVSWYQQTPGQGLQFLFEYFSETQRNKGNFPGRFSGRQFSNSRSEMNVSTLELGDSALYLCASSLDPGLTTYEQYFGPGTRLTVT.

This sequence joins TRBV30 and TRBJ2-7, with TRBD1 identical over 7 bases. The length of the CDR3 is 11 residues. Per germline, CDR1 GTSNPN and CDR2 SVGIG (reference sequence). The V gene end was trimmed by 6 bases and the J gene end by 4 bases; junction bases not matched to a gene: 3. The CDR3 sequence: CACKTGYEQYF. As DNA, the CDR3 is TGTGCCTGCAAGACAGGGTACGAGCAGTACTTC.

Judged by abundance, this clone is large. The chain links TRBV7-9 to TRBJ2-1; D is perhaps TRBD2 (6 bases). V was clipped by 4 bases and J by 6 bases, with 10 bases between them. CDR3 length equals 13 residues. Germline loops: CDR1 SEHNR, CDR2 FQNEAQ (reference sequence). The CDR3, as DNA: TGTGCCAGCAGCTCGGACTATCGCAATGAGCAGTTCTTC. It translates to CASSSDYRNEQFF.

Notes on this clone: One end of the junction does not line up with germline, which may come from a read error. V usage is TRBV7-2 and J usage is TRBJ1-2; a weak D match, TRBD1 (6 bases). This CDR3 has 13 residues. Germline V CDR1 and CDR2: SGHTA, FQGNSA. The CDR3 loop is CASSLWTDLGYPF. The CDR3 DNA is TGTGCCAGCAGCCTATGGACAGACCTCGGCTACCCCTTC.

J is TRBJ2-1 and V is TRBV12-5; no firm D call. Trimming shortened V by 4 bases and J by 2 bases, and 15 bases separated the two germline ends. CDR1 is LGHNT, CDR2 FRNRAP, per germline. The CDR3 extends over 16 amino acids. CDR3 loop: CASGSNRRGTYNEQFF. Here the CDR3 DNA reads TGTGCTAGTGGTTCCAACCGACGAGGAACCTACAATGAGCAGTTCTTC.

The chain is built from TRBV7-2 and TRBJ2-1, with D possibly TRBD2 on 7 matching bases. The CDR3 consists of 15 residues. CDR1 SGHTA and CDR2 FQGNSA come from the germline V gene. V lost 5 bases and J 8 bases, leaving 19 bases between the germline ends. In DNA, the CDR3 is TGTGCCAGCAGCGTTCTAGGGGGGGTAGGCGATGAGCAGTTCTTC. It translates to CASSVLGGVGDEQFF.

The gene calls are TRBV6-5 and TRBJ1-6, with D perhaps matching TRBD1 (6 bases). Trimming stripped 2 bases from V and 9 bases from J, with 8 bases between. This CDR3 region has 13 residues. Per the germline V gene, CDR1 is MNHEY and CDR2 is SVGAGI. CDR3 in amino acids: CASSYDRFSPLHF. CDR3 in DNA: TGTGCCAGCAGTTACGACAGGTTTTCACCCCTCCACTTT.

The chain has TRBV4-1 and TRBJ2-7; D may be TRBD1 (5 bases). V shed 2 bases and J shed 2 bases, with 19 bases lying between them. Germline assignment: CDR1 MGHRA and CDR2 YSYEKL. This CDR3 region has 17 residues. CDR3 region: CASSQRHGQGRPYEQYF. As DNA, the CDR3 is TGCGCCAGCAGCCAACGGCACGGGCAGGGAAGACCCTACGAGCAGTACTTC.

CDR3 residues: CASSLAGTGEETQYF. CDR3 nucleotide sequence: TGTGCCAGCAGCTTAGCCGGGACAGGGGAGGAGACCCAGTACTTC. The chain employs TRBV13 and TRBJ2-5; 10 bases are shared with TRBD1. The CDR3 has 15 amino acids. After removal of 1 base from V and 5 bases from J, the junction contained 4 bases not matched to a gene. Germline V lookup: CDR1 PRHDT, CDR2 FYEKMQ (reference sequence).

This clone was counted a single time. The CDR3 DNA sequence: TGTGCCAGCAGTCCGCGGACAGGGAGCTCCTACGAGCAGTACTTC. Translating it yields CASSPRTGSSYEQYF. The chain uses TRBV27 and TRBJ2-7; 8 bases are shared with TRBD1. The CDR3 has 15 residues. The V gene's germline CDR1 is MNHEY and CDR2 SMNVEV (reference sequence). After removal of 5 bases from V and 0 bases from J, the junction contained 6 bases not matched to a gene.

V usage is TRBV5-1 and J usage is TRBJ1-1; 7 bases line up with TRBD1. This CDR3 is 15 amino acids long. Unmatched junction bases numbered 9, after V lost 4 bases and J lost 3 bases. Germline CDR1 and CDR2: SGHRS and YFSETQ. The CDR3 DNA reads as TGCGCCAGCAGCCTGGGGGGGACAGACCACACTGAAGCTTTCTTT. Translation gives CASSLGGTDHTEAFF.

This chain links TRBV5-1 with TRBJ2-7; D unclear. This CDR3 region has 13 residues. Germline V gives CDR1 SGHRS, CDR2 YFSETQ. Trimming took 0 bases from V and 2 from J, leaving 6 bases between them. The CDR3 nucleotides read TGCGCCAGCAGCTTGGGGTCTACCTACGAGCAGTACTTC. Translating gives CASSLGSTYEQYF.

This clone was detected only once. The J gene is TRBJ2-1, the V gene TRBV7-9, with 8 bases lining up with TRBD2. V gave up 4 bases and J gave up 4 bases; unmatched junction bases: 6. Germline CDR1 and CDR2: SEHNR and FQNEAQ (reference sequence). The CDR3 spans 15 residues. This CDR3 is CASSSTSGTYNEQFF. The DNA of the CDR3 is TGTGCCAGCAGCTCAACTAGCGGAACGTACAATGAGCAGTTCTTC.

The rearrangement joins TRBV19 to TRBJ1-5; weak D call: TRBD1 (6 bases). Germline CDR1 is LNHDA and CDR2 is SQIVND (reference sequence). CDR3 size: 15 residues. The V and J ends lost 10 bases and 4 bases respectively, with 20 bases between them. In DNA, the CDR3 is TGTGCCACCAGTAGGTTGGGGACACCGAATCAGCCCCAGCATTTT. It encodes CATSRLGTPNQPQHF.

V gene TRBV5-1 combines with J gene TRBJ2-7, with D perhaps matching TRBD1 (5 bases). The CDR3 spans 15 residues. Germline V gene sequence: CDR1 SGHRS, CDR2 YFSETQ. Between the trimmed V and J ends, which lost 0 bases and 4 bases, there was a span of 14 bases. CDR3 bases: TGCGCCAGCAGCTTGGCCGCAGGGATAGATTACGAGCAGTACTTC. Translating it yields CASSLAAGIDYEQYF.

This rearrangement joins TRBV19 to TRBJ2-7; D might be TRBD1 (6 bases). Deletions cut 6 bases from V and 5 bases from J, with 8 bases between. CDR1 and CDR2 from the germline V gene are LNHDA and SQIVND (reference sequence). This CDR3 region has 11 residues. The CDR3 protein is CASRSGDEQYF. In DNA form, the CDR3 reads TGTGCCAGTAGATCAGGGGACGAGCAGTACTTC.

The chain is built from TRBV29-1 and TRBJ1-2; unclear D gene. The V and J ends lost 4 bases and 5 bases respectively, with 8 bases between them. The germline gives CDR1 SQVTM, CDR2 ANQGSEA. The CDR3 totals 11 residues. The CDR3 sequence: CSVVLSYGYTF. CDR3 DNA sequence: TGCAGCGTTGTTCTGTCTTATGGCTACACCTTC. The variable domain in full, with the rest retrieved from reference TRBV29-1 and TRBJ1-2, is SAVISQKPSRDICQRGTSLTIQCQVDSQVTMMFWYRQQPGQSLTLIATANQGSEATYESGFVIDKFPISRPNLTFSTLTVSNMSPEDSSIYLCSVVLSYGYTFGSGTRLTVV.

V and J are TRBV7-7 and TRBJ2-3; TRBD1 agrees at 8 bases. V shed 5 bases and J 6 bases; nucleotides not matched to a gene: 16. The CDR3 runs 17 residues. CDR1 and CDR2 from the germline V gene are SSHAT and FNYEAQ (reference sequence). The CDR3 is CASSPTVGQGFMDTQYF. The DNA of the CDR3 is TGTGCCAGCAGCCCAACCGTAGGACAGGGATTTATGGATACGCAGTATTTT.

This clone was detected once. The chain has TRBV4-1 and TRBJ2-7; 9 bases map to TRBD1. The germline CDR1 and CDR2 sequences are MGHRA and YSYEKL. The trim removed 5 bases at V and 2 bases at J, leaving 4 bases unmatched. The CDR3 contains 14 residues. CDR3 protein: CASSGGQGPYEQYF. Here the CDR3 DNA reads TGCGCCAGCAGCGGAGGACAGGGGCCCTACGAGCAGTACTTC.

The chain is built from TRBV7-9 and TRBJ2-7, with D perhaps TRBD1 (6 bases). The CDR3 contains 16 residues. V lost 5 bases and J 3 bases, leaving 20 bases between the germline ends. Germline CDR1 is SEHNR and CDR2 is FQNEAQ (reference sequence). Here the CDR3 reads CASSIQQGERSYEQYF. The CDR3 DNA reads TGTGCCAGCAGCATCCAACAGGGAGAGCGTAGCTACGAGCAGTACTTC.

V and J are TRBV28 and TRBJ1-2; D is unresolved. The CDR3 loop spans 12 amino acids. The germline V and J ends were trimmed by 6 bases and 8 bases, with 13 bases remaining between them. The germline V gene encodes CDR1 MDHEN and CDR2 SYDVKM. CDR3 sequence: CASRSGSQGYTF. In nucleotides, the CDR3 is TGTGCCAGCAGGTCAGGCTCCCAGGGCTACACCTTC.